This entry describes one T cell receptor beta chain. The sample comes from a study of identical twins. Template switching supplied a universal primer site; unique molecular identifiers were carried on the cDNA. MiXCR, run by TCRdb on the 5' RACE reads, gives a single entry per CDR3 protein. The sample includes 1.5 million to 2 million distinct CDR3 sequences, less than 40% seen only once; the top ten take about 0.27%. The length of the CDR3 is 16 residues. With 0 bases clipped from V and 11 bases from J, the junction kept 11 bases outside the gene matches. The V gene's germline CDR1 is SGHTA and CDR2 FQGNSA.

This sequence was found in a newborn girl in good health. Material for sequencing was cord blood. The V and J genes are TRBV7-2 and TRBJ2-5; TRBD2 aligns across 11 bases. This CDR3 is CASSLASGRAYGEQYF. CDR3 sequence (DNA): TGTGCCAGCAGCTTAGCTAGCGGGAGGGCCTACGGTGAGCAGTACTTC.